These 23 T cell receptor beta chains came from one sample sequenced in a study of graft-versus-host responses after intestinal transplantation. This table comes from immunoSEQ multiplex PCR, and its TCRdb copy is limited to in-frame clones, with some not included. The sample has about 96,000 clones, roughly 90% seen once. What these receptors recognize is not known. The source was unstimulated CD4+ T cells sorted from spleen or lymph node cells, collected before intestinal transplant. These receptors all come from a human donor who received an intestinal transplant.

V gene TRBV6-5 combines with J gene TRBJ1-4; D remains ambiguous. V shed 6 bases and J shed 8 bases, with 13 bases lying between them. The CDR3 extends over 13 amino acids. CDR1 and CDR2 (germline): MNHEY, SVGAGI. In DNA form, the CDR3 reads TGTGCCAGCAGACGAGGGTTGGAAGAAAAACTGTTTTTT. Protein sequence: CASRRGLEEKLFF.

The genes are TRBV12-5 and TRBJ2-5, with TRBD1 matching 7 bases. V gave up 5 bases and J gave up 2 bases; unmatched junction bases: 2. The CDR3 spans 13 residues. Germline V lookup: CDR1 LGHNT, CDR2 FRNRAP. In DNA, the CDR3 is TGTGCTAGTGGTAAGACAGGGCAAGAGACCCAGTACTTC. This encodes CASGKTGQETQYF.

This chain connects TRBV5-1 to TRBJ2-5, with 12 positions matching TRBD2. J lost 3 bases, V lost 1 base, and 7 bases had no gene match. The CDR3 sequence is 17 residues long. Germline V gene sequence: CDR1 SGHRS, CDR2 YFSETQ. The CDR3, as DNA: TGCGCCAGCAGCTTGTCGGCTAGCGGGAGGGTTGAAGAGACCCAGTACTTC. Protein sequence: CASSLSASGRVEETQYF.

The V call is TRBV7-9, the J call TRBJ2-2; perhaps D is TRBD1 or TRBD2 (5 bases each). Germline CDR1 is SEHNR and CDR2 is FQNEAQ (reference sequence). This CDR3 has 16 residues. V dropped 5 bases and J dropped 2 bases, with 15 bases sitting between them. For the CDR3, the DNA is TGTGCCAGCAGCACTTCAAACGGGGCAAACACCGGGGAGCTGTTTTTT. Its protein is CASSTSNGANTGELFF.

The CDR3 DNA follows: TGTGCCTGGACCTACGGGACAGTTGAAGCTTTCTTT. It yields the protein CAWTYGTVEAFF. The chain has TRBV30 and TRBJ1-1; 7 bases map to TRBD1. V dropped 4 bases and J dropped 7; count of bases not matched to a gene: 6. Germline V gene data show CDR1 as GTSNPN and CDR2 as SVGIG (reference sequence). CDR3 length: 12 amino acids.

The chain links TRBV11-2 to TRBJ1-4; D is perhaps TRBD1 (6 bases). CDR1 is SGHAT, CDR2 FQNNGV, per germline. The ends were cut back, 3 bases at V and 5 bases at J, with 13 bases in the middle. The CDR3 runs 15 residues. This chain's CDR3 is CASSLRGQPNEKLFF. CDR3 DNA: TGTGCCAGCAGCTTGCGCGGACAGCCAAATGAAAAACTGTTTTTT.

The chain links TRBV27 to TRBJ1-1; D not resolved. There are 14 residues in the CDR3. Germline V gives CDR1 MNHEY, CDR2 SMNVEV (reference sequence). V lost 6 bases, J lost 4 bases, and 15 bases lay in between. The CDR3 coding sequence is TGTGCCAGCAGCCTTAACGGGTCCCCCACTGAAGCTTTCTTT. This codes for CASSLNGSPTEAFF.

This rearrangement joins TRBV28 to TRBJ1-4; TRBD1 matches 10 bases. The CDR3 has 16 residues. Germline trimming cut 6 bases from V and 2 bases from J; bases unmatched to any gene: 6. CDR1 and CDR2 from the germline V gene are MDHEN and SYDVKM. CDR3 loop: CASRLGTGDTNEKLFF. The CDR3 DNA reads as TGTGCCAGCAGGTTGGGGACAGGGGACACTAATGAAAAACTGTTTTTT. The entire variable domain, with the rest obtained from reference TRBV28 and TRBJ1-4, is as follows: DVKVTQSSRYLVKRTGEKVFLECVQDMDHENMFWYRQDPGLGLRLIYFSYDVKMKEKGDIPEGYSVSREKKERFSLILESASTNQTSMYLCASRLGTGDTNEKLFFGSGTQLSVL.

The chain uses TRBV27 and TRBJ2-7; 8 bases agree with TRBD1. With 3 bases clipped from V and 2 bases from J, the junction kept 9 bases outside the gene matches. CDR3 length equals 16 residues. From germline, CDR1 is MNHEY and CDR2 SMNVEV (reference sequence). The CDR3 protein is CASSFATSDRAYEQYF. CDR3 in DNA: TGTGCCAGCAGTTTCGCGACTTCGGACAGGGCCTACGAGCAGTACTTC.

As DNA, the CDR3 is TGTGCCAGCAGCCTGGGACAGAGTGACACCGGGGAGCTGTTTTTT. The encoded protein is CASSLGQSDTGELFF. This chain links TRBV7-9 with TRBJ2-2; 7 bases are a match to TRBD1. Germline-derived CDR1 and CDR2 are SEHNR and FQNEAQ (reference sequence). The trim removed 5 bases at V and 3 bases at J, leaving 6 bases unmatched. There are 15 residues in the CDR3.

The chain couples TRBV27 to TRBJ2-1; the match to TRBD1 covers 11 bases. The CDR3 totals 17 residues. The V segment lost 10 bases and the J segment 0 bases; nucleotides outside the gene matches: 11. Germline assignment: CDR1 MNHEY and CDR2 SMNVEV (reference sequence). The DNA for the CDR3 is TGTGCCAAGGATGGACAGGGGGCCTTATTCTCCTACAATGAGCAGTTCTTC. Protein sequence: CAKDGQGALFSYNEQFF.

The gene calls are TRBV18 and TRBJ2-5, with D possibly being TRBD2 (6 bases). CDR1 is KGHSH and CDR2 is LQKENI in the germline V gene. Trimming removed 4 bases from V and 3 bases from J, with 12 bases in between. This CDR3 has 14 amino acids. As DNA, the CDR3 is TGTGCCAGCTCACTCGGGACTGGCAAAGAGACCCAGTACTTC. Translating gives CASSLGTGKETQYF.

This chain uses TRBV27 with TRBJ1-2; D call uncertain. There are 11 residues in the CDR3. Germline CDR1 and CDR2: MNHEY and SMNVEV (reference sequence). With 8 bases removed from V and 3 bases from J, the gap between germline ends came to 7 bases. The CDR3: CASGRDYGYTF. The CDR3 DNA reads as TGTGCCAGCGGCCGGGACTATGGCTACACCTTC.

V gene TRBV7-3 combines with J gene TRBJ2-3, with 9 bases identical to TRBD2. With V trimmed by 5 bases and J by 3 bases, 12 bases remained unmatched. Germline V gene sequence: CDR1 SGHTA, CDR2 FQGTGA. The CDR3 length is 17 residues. The CDR3 sequence is CASSPTPGSGSTDTQYF. DNA for the CDR3: TGTGCCAGCAGCCCCACCCCTGGTAGCGGGAGTACAGATACGCAGTATTTT.

This sequence joins TRBV5-5 and TRBJ1-5, with TRBD1 as a possible D gene (5 bases). The CDR3 length is 17 residues. Trimming stripped 0 bases from V and 3 bases from J, with 16 bases between. Per the germline V gene, CDR1 is SGHKS and CDR2 is YYEKEE (reference sequence). The CDR3 nucleotides are TGTGCCAGCAGCTTGGACCCCCTCGGGACGTACAATCAGCCCCAGCATTTT. Protein sequence: CASSLDPLGTYNQPQHF.

The V call is TRBV6-1, the J call TRBJ2-7, with D tentatively TRBD1 (6 bases). V was trimmed by 5 bases and J by 4 bases, leaving 15 bases between them. The germline gives CDR1 MNHNS, CDR2 SASEGT. This CDR3 comprises 14 residues. Here the CDR3 DNA reads TGTGCCAGCAGTCTGGGACGGCAGGGGTACGAGCAGTACTTC. Translation gives CASSLGRQGYEQYF.

A single count supports this clone. This chain uses TRBV28 with TRBJ1-2; TRBD1 might be the D (6 bases). CDR1 is MDHEN and CDR2 is SYDVKM in the germline V gene. V was pared by 2 bases and J by 4 bases, with 8 bases between. The CDR3 sequence is 13 residues long. CDR3 protein: CASSLTGIYGYTF. The CDR3 nucleotides are TGTGCCAGCAGTTTAACAGGGATCTATGGCTACACCTTC.

The chain has TRBV9 and TRBJ2-2; TRBD1 or TRBD2 may be the D gene (5 bases each). V lost 3 bases to trimming and J lost 1 base, with 13 bases between them. CDR1 SGDLS and CDR2 YYNGEE come from the germline V gene. The CDR3 length is 16 residues. CDR3 DNA sequence: TGTGCCAGCAGCGGCACCGGGACCGAGAACACCGGGGAGCTGTTTTTT. Amino acids: CASSGTGTENTGELFF.

The rearrangement uses TRBV28 and TRBJ2-2; 8 bases agree with TRBD2. Germline CDR1 MDHEN, CDR2 SYDVKM. The V gene end was trimmed by 8 bases and the J gene end by 1 base; junction bases not matched to a gene: 15. The CDR3 sequence is 18 residues long. The CDR3: CASYPPRTSPKNTGELFF. The CDR3 region has the DNA TGTGCCAGCTATCCTCCCCGGACTAGCCCAAAGAACACCGGGGAGCTGTTTTTT.

This chain joins TRBV6-5 and TRBJ1-1; TRBD1 is a possible D gene (5 bases). Germline CDR1 and CDR2: MNHEY and SVGAGI. The V end was cut by 5 bases, the J end by 0 bases, with 13 bases between. The CDR3 has 15 residues. The CDR3 spells CASSPHRPVNTEAFF. In DNA, the CDR3 is TGTGCCAGCAGTCCTCACAGGCCGGTGAACACTGAAGCTTTCTTT.

V and J are TRBV11-2 and TRBJ2-5; possibly TRBD1 or TRBD2 for D (6 bases each). The CDR3 is 14 residues long. The V gene lost 5 bases and the J gene lost 7 bases, with 17 bases spanning the gap. Germline V gene sequence: CDR1 SGHAT, CDR2 FQNNGV. The CDR3 is CASSPLKEGGTQYF. The CDR3 DNA follows: TGTGCCAGCAGCCCTCTTAAGGAGGGGGGGACCCAGTACTTC.

The rearrangement uses TRBV7-8 and TRBJ2-1; 9 bases align to TRBD2. This CDR3 is built from 17 residues. The V segment lost 0 bases and the J segment 5 bases; nucleotides outside the gene matches: 8. CDR1 is SGHVS and CDR2 is FQNEAQ in the germline V gene. This CDR3 is CASSLASGSLGNNEQFF. The DNA of the CDR3 is TGTGCCAGCAGCTTAGCTAGCGGGAGCTTGGGGAACAATGAGCAGTTCTTC.

V is TRBV7-3 and J is TRBJ2-5, with 9 bases that match TRBD1. V was pared by 4 bases and J by 5 bases, with 8 bases of the junction left unmatched. Germline CDR1 SGHTA, CDR2 FQGTGA. The CDR3 covers 15 residues. The CDR3 here is CASSSRTGETETQYF. The CDR3 region has the DNA TGTGCCAGCAGCTCACGGACAGGGGAAACTGAGACCCAGTACTTC.